This entry is about one T cell receptor beta chain. The antigen this receptor binds is unknown. Nothing much larger sits one base from this clone, and base qualities are not available. Receptor libraries were prepared by PCR. TCRdb names Illumina HiSeq 2500 as the instrument used. TCR libraries were prepared with molecular barcoding, using unique molecular identifiers to normalize TCRbeta repertoire quantification. TCRdb took the public reads, trimmed them with fastp at Q25, ran MiXCR for clone calling and kept in-frame beta chains. Every distinct CDR3 protein forms one entry, paired with its most common genes and DNA. Within this sample are 400,000 to 500,000 distinct CDR3 sequences, with roughly 11% of them counted one time only. The ten largest make up roughly 5.5% of the sample. This sample is drawn from a study of T-cell reconstitution after alpha-beta-depleted transplantation in children listed by TCRdb under 2016. Turning to the overall study: T-cell immune reconstitution after TCRalphabeta/CD19-depleted allogeneic hematopoietic cell transplantation in children was quantitatively tracked in the study by means of TCR repertoire profiling.

CDR1 and CDR2 were assigned from the germline V gene (reference sequence) as DFQATT and SNEGSKA. V is clipped by 0 bases and J by 8 bases, and the sequence between their germline boundaries is 16 bases long. Taken from cysteine to phenylalanine, the CDR3 has 15 residues. Solely the CDR3 DNA is kept, with 45 bases framed from the first base. The receptor's source is a human donor who donated a stem cell graft to a child with acute myeloid leukemia. This specimen consisted of PBMCs from the stem cell graft donor, obtained from the stem cell graft. The chain employs TRBV20-1 and TRBJ1-4, with TRBD1 tentatively as D gene (6 bases match). The DNA sequence is TGCAGTGCTAGAGATCGTTCAGGGGACGGGGAAAAACTGTTTTTT. This translates into CSARDRSGDGEKLFF.